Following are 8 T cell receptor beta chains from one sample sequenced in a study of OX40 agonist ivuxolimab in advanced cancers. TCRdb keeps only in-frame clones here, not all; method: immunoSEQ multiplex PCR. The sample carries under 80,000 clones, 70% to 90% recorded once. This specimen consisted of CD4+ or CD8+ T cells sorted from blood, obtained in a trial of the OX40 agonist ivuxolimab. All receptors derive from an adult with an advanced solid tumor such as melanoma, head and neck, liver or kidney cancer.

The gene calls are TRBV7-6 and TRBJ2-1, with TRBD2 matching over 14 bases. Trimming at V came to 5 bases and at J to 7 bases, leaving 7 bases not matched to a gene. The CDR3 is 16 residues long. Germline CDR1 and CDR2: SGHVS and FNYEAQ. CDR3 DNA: TGTGCCAGCAGCCCCCGACTAGCGGGGGGGGTTAATGAGCAGTTCTTC. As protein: CASSPRLAGGVNEQFF.

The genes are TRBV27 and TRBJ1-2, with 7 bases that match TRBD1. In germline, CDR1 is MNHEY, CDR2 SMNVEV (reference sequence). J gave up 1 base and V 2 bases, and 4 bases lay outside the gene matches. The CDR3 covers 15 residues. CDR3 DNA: TGTGCCAGCAGTTTACTGGCAGGGGGTAACTATGGCTACACCTTC. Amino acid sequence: CASSLLAGGNYGYTF.

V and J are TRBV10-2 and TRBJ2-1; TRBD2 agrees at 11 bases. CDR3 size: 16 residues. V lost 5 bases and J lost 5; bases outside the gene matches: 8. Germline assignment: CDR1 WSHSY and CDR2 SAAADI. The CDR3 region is CASSSSGRHLNNEQFF. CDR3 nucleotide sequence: TGCGCCAGCAGTTCTAGCGGGAGGCATCTTAACAATGAGCAGTTCTTC.

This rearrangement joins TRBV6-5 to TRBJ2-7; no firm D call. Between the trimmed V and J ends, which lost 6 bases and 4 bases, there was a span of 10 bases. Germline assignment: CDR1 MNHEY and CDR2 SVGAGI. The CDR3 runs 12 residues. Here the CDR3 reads CASSRKAYEQYF. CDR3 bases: TGTGCCAGCAGCCGCAAAGCATACGAGCAGTACTTC.

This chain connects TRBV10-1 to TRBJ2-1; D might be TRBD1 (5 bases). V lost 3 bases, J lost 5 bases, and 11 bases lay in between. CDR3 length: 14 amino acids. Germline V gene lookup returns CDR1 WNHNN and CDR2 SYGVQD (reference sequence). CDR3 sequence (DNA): TGCGCCAGCAGTGATTGGGGCCGGGACAATGAGCAGTTCTTC. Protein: CASSDWGRDNEQFF.

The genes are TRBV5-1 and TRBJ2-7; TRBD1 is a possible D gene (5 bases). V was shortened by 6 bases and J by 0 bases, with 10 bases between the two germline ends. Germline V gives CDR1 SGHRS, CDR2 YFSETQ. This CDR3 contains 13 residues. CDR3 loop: CASNSGYSYEQYF. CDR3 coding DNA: TGCGCCAGCAACTCAGGGTACTCCTACGAGCAGTACTTC.

The CDR3 sequence: CAWKFSWGSSSYEQYF. The CDR3 nucleotides are TGTGCCTGGAAATTTTCTTGGGGGTCGAGCTCCTACGAGCAGTACTTC. The chain couples TRBV30 to TRBJ2-7, with D perhaps TRBD1 or TRBD2 (5 bases each). The V end was cut by 4 bases, the J end by 0 bases, with 19 bases between. Germline CDR1 reads GTSNPN; CDR2 reads SVGIG (reference sequence). The CDR3 loop spans 16 amino acids.

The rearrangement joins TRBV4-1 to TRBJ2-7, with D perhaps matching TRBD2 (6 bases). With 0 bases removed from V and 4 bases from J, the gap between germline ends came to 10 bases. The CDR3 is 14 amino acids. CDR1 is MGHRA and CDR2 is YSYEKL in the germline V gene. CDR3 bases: TGCGCCAGCAGCCAAGAGAGAGGGAGGTACGAGCAGTACTTC. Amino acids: CASSQERGRYEQYF.